These 26 T cell receptor beta chains were all obtained from the same sample, sequenced in a study of T-cell reconstitution after alpha-beta-depleted transplantation in children. It was with unique molecular identifiers that the TCRbeta library was prepared. Via MiXCR, TCRdb re-called the PCR reads, giving one row per CDR3 protein. The data contain almost 250,000 distinct CDR3 sequences, 25% of them seen just once; the ten biggest clones take up roughly 2.5%. This sample comprised PBMCs, obtained before TCRalphabeta/CD19-depleted stem cell transplant. These receptors all stem from a girl aged 2 to 9 with Fanconi anemia, due to receive a stem cell transplant.

The rearrangement uses TRBV18 and TRBJ2-1, with 8 bases matching TRBD2. The CDR3 has 13 residues. V lost 0 bases and J lost 9; bases outside the gene matches: 1. Germline CDR1 and CDR2: KGHSH and LQKENI. The CDR3 nucleotides read TGTGCCAGCTCACCACCCACTAGCGGTGAGCAGTTCTTC. As protein: CASSPPTSGEQFF.

This clonotype has more than one count but fewer than ten. The chain joins TRBV18 to TRBJ2-5; TRBD2 matches at 13 bases. The CDR3 loop spans 16 amino acids. V shed 2 bases and J 4 bases; nucleotides not matched to a gene: 4. Germline CDR1 is KGHSH and CDR2 is LQKENI. CDR3 bases: TGTGCCAGCTCACCATGGCGACTAGCGGGAGGAGAGACCCAGTACTTC. Translated: CASSPWRLAGGETQYF.

The chain's CDR3 is CASSSSDRAYQETQYF. In DNA, the CDR3 is TGTGCCAGCAGCTCATCCGACAGGGCCTACCAAGAGACCCAGTACTTC. This chain connects TRBV3-1 to TRBJ2-5; TRBD1 matches at 7 bases. The CDR3 runs 16 residues. The V gene end was trimmed by 5 bases and the J gene end by 0 bases; junction bases not matched to a gene: 9. Germline loops: CDR1 LGHDT, CDR2 YNNKEL (reference sequence).

The chain joins TRBV29-1 to TRBJ1-2; D unresolved. Trimming left V 3 bases short and J 6 bases short, with 8 bases between. Germline V gene sequence: CDR1 SQVTM, CDR2 ANQGSEA. The CDR3 is 11 residues long. This CDR3 reads CSVDSSDGYTF. DNA for the CDR3: TGCAGCGTTGATTCCTCGGATGGCTACACCTTC.

As for this clonotype: This may be a read error: a much more frequent sequence differs by one nucleotide. This chain's CDR3 is CASSNDRFSYEQYF. DNA for the CDR3: TGTGCCAGCAGCAATGACAGGTTCTCCTACGAGCAGTACTTC. This chain joins TRBV6-1 and TRBJ2-7; D is possibly TRBD1 (6 bases). Germline-derived CDR1 and CDR2 are MNHNS and SASEGT. This CDR3 comprises 14 residues. The V and J ends lost 6 bases and 0 bases respectively, with 12 bases between them.

This chain joins TRBV20-1 and TRBJ2-3; D is unclear. With 6 bases removed from V and 2 bases from J, the gap between germline ends came to 15 bases. This CDR3 has 14 amino acids. Germline lookup yields CDR1 DFQATT and CDR2 SNEGSKA (reference sequence). The CDR3 DNA reads TGCAGTGCCAGTCCGGTTCATAACACAGATACGCAGTATTTT. This sequence encodes CSASPVHNTDTQYF.

The chain links TRBV11-2 to TRBJ1-2; D uncertain. Trimming removed 1 base from V and 6 bases from J, with 15 bases in between. Germline CDR1 SGHAT, CDR2 FQNNGV. This CDR3 is 15 amino acids long. The CDR3 DNA reads TGTGCCAGCAGCTTAGTTGGTTCCACCGGGGATGGCTACACCTTC. This codes for CASSLVGSTGDGYTF. Looking up the rest from reference TRBV11-2 and TRBJ1-2 gives the full variable domain: EAGVAQSPRYKIIEKRQSVAFWCNPISGHATLYWYQQILGQGPKLLIQFQNNGVVDDSQLPKDRFSAERLKGVDSTLKIQPAKLEDSAVYLCASSLVGSTGDGYTFGSGTRLTVV.

The chain employs TRBV12-3 or TRBV12-4 and TRBJ2-3, with TRBD2 identical over 7 bases. This CDR3 contains 16 residues. The V segment lost 3 bases and the J segment 2 bases; nucleotides outside the gene matches: 8. Here the CDR3 reads CASSFTLAETTDTQYF. CDR3 DNA: TGTGCCAGCAGTTTCACCCTAGCGGAGACCACAGATACGCAGTATTTT.

This clonotype was seen many times. The genes are TRBV25-1 and TRBJ2-1; D not certain. The ends were cut back, 6 bases at V and 3 bases at J, with 15 bases in the middle. The CDR3 is 15 residues long. The V gene's germline CDR1 is MGHDK and CDR2 SYGVNS. The CDR3 sequence is CASSSTGRNYNEQFF. Here the CDR3 DNA reads TGTGCCAGCAGCTCTACCGGCAGAAACTACAATGAGCAGTTCTTC.

This clonotype has more than one count but fewer than ten. The chain couples TRBV29-1 to TRBJ1-4; 10 bases align to TRBD1. CDR3 size: 13 residues. Germline-derived CDR1 and CDR2 are SQVTM and ANQGSEA. V shed 5 bases, J shed 7 bases, and the junction held 4 bases outside the gene matches. The CDR3 reads CSVRGTGVEKLFF. CDR3 DNA sequence: TGCAGCGTTAGGGGGACAGGGGTTGAAAAACTGTTTTTT.

This clonotype was counted many times. This chain links TRBV9 with TRBJ2-2; no reliable D call. Germline lookup yields CDR1 SGDLS and CDR2 YYNGEE. The CDR3 length is 14 residues. The V end lost 3 bases, the J end lost 1 base, and 7 bases lay between the germline ends. In DNA form, the CDR3 reads TGTGCCAGCAGCGGAACCAGGAACACCGGGGAGCTGTTTTTT. Translated, it gives CASSGTRNTGELFF.

There are a few counts of this clonotype. This chain connects TRBV28 to TRBJ1-2, with 8 bases that match TRBD1. With 8 bases clipped from V and 5 bases from J, the junction kept 16 bases outside the gene matches. CDR1 is MDHEN, CDR2 SYDVKM, per germline. CDR3 length equals 16 residues. As DNA, the CDR3 is TGTGCCAGCGGACAGGGAAGGAAGGAAGGAACTTATGGCTACACCTTC. This codes for CASGQGRKEGTYGYTF.

The chain employs TRBV29-1 and TRBJ1-2; D remains unclear. The V end was cut by 7 bases, the J end by 4 bases, with 16 bases between. The CDR3 is 13 residues long. Germline CDR1 and CDR2: SQVTM and ANQGSEA. The CDR3 loop is CSATRPMGYGYTF. The CDR3 nucleotides read TGCAGCGCCACTAGGCCGATGGGCTATGGCTACACCTTC. The full variable domain, with the rest looked up from reference TRBV29-1 and TRBJ1-2, is SAVISQKPSRDICQRGTSLTIQCQVDSQVTMMFWYRQQPGQSLTLIATANQGSEATYESGFVIDKFPISRPNLTFSTLTVSNMSPEDSSIYLCSATRPMGYGYTFGSGTRLTVV.

There are a few counts of this clonotype. The chain has TRBV29-1 and TRBJ2-5; D is ambiguous. Trimming took off 4 bases at V and 9 bases at J, with 18 bases between the two ends. Looked up from germline, CDR1 is SQVTM and CDR2 is ANQGSEA. The CDR3 spans 13 residues. CDR3 nucleotides: TGCAGCGTTGTCGCGGCAGCATTAGCATCCCAGTACTTC. Its translation is CSVVAAALASQYF. The full variable domain, with the rest looked up from reference TRBV29-1 and TRBJ2-5, is SAVISQKPSRDICQRGTSLTIQCQVDSQVTMMFWYRQQPGQSLTLIATANQGSEATYESGFVIDKFPISRPNLTFSTLTVSNMSPEDSSIYLCSVVAAALASQYFGPGTRLLVL.

In this sample, this clonotype turned up many times. The genes are TRBV9 and TRBJ2-4, with TRBD2 matching 8 bases. Germline loops: CDR1 SGDLS, CDR2 YYNGEE. The CDR3 is made up of 15 amino acids. The ends lost 0 bases at V and 2 bases at J; junction bases unmatched: 1. CDR3 amino acids: CASSVAGGPKNIQYF. CDR3 bases: TGTGCCAGCAGCGTAGCGGGGGGGCCCAAAAACATTCAGTACTTC. Supplemented by reference TRBV9 and TRBJ2-4, the full variable domain reads DSGVTQTPKHLITATGQRVTLRCSPRSGDLSVYWYQQSLDQGLQFLIQYYNGEERAKGNILERFSAQQFPDLHSELNLSSLELGDSALYFCASSVAGGPKNIQYFGAGTRLSVL.

The V call is TRBV5-1, the J call TRBJ2-1; D gene ambiguous. CDR1 and CDR2 (germline): SGHRS, YFSETQ. V lost 1 base and J 4 bases, leaving 12 bases between the germline ends. The CDR3 is 15 amino acids. CDR3 amino acids: CASSLLGRRYNEQFF. CDR3 DNA: TGCGCCAGCAGCTTGCTCGGGCGAAGGTACAATGAGCAGTTCTTC.

This clonotype was recorded a few times. The chain employs TRBV29-1 and TRBJ1-2; TRBD1 agrees at 7 bases. In germline, CDR1 is SQVTM, CDR2 ANQGSEA. The trim removed 7 bases at V and 4 bases at J, leaving 9 bases unmatched. The CDR3 has 13 residues. The DNA for the CDR3 is TGCAGCGAAACAGGGGAGATTGGCTATGGCTACACCTTC. Translation gives CSETGEIGYGYTF.

This clonotype was observed many times. The CDR3 DNA follows: TGTGCCAGCAGTTTAGAACTCCGGGAAGGGGGGACGGAGACCCAGTACTTC. This translates into CASSLELREGGTETQYF. The chain has TRBV12-3 or TRBV12-4 and TRBJ2-5; either TRBD1 or TRBD2 may supply D (6 bases each). Trimming cost V 1 base and J 5 bases, with 20 bases left between them. The length of the CDR3 is 17 residues.

The chain couples TRBV14 to TRBJ2-1; the D is unclear. This CDR3 is 12 amino acids long. From germline, CDR1 is SGHDN and CDR2 FVKESK. V was shortened by 1 base and J by 10 bases, with 8 bases between the two germline ends. CDR3 coding DNA: TGTGCCAGCAGCCAAGGGCGCCAGGAGCAGTTCTTC. Translated, it gives CASSQGRQEQFF.

The rearrangement joins TRBV14 to TRBJ2-7; D may correspond to TRBD1 or TRBD2 (5 bases each). The V and J ends lost 5 bases and 3 bases respectively, with 14 bases between them. The germline V gene encodes CDR1 SGHDN and CDR2 FVKESK. The CDR3 is 14 residues long. CDR3 DNA: TGTGCCAGCAGCACCTACGGGGCTTTCTACGAGCAGTACTTC. Translating gives CASSTYGAFYEQYF.

The chain uses TRBV6-2 or TRBV6-3 and TRBJ2-1; 8 bases map to TRBD2. Germline lookup yields CDR1 MNHEY and CDR2 SVGEGT. CDR3 length: 15 residues. V trimming: 2 bases; J trimming: 4 bases; junction bases outside the gene matches: 4. Here the CDR3 reads CASSYPLAVYNEQFF. As DNA, the CDR3 is TGTGCCAGCAGTTACCCACTAGCGGTTTACAATGAGCAGTTCTTC.

Ten or more counts support this clonotype. This chain links TRBV5-6 with TRBJ1-1; D remains unclear. The CDR3 is 13 amino acids. Germline values: CDR1 SGHDT, CDR2 YYEEEE. V was clipped by 1 base and J by 1 base, with 5 bases between them. CDR3 sequence reads: CASSLSPNTEAFF. As DNA, the CDR3 is TGTGCCAGCAGCTTGTCACCGAACACTGAAGCTTTCTTT.

This clonotype was picked up many times. The chain joins TRBV6-5 to TRBJ2-1, with a tentative D call TRBD2 (5 bases). CDR1 is MNHEY, CDR2 SVGAGI, per germline. V was clipped by 2 bases and J by 5 bases, with 13 bases between them. The CDR3 loop spans 15 amino acids. The CDR3 DNA is TGTGCCAGCAGTTACCGGACGAGGGATGACAATGAGCAGTTCTTC. Translated, it gives CASSYRTRDDNEQFF.

This clonotype was counted a few times. The chain is built from TRBV20-1 and TRBJ2-1; tentative D call: TRBD2 (5 bases). Trimming took off 0 bases at V and 1 base at J, with 13 bases between the two ends. The CDR3 is made up of 16 amino acids. In germline, CDR1 is DFQATT, CDR2 SNEGSKA (reference sequence). The CDR3 here is CSARDYGSSSYNEQFF. Here the CDR3 DNA reads TGCAGTGCTAGAGATTATGGGAGCTCGTCCTACAATGAGCAGTTCTTC.

The chain carries TRBV7-3 and TRBJ2-7; 10 bases are shared with TRBD2. Germline lookup yields CDR1 SGHTA and CDR2 FQGTGA. The ends lost 4 bases at V and 7 bases at J; junction bases unmatched: 16. The CDR3 length is 17 residues. The CDR3, as DNA: TGTGCCAGCAGCTCAACGGTGACTCTAGCGGGAGTAGGTGAGCAGTACTTC. This encodes CASSSTVTLAGVGEQYF. Full variable domain (outside the CDR3, taken from reference TRBV7-3 and TRBJ2-7): GAGVSQTPSNKVTEKGKYVELRCDPISGHTALYWYRQSLGQGPEFLIYFQGTGAADDSGLPNDRFFAVRPEGSVSTLKIQRTERGDSAVYLCASSSTVTLAGVGEQYFGPGTRLTVT.

As DNA, the CDR3 is TGTGCCAGCAGAGACGGCAGGGACCGGGAGACCCAGTACTTC. It encodes CASRDGRDRETQYF. The chain employs TRBV12-3 or TRBV12-4 and TRBJ2-5; D is possibly TRBD1 or TRBD2 (5 bases each). CDR3 length equals 14 residues. V was trimmed by 6 bases and J by 5 bases, leaving 16 bases between them.